Detailed here is one T cell receptor beta chain. The sample is drawn from a study of graft-versus-host responses after intestinal transplantation. Produced via immunoSEQ multiplex PCR; TCRdb's table is partial and in-frame only. Here the sample spans more than 9,500 clones, less than 85% being singletons. Trimming shortened V by 8 bases and J by 4 bases, and 6 bases separated the two germline ends. The CDR3 runs to 11 residues. CDR1 MNHNS and CDR2 SASEGT come from the germline V gene. The sequencing here drew on PBMCs, taken almost 310 days after intestinal transplant. The gene calls are TRBV6-1 and TRBJ2-1, with D perhaps matching TRBD2 (6 bases). This TCR came from a human patient who received an intestinal transplant, so some T cells may come from the graft donor. As DNA, the CDR3 is TGTGCCAGCGCGGGGTACAATGAGCAGTTCTTC. It encodes CASAGYNEQFF.